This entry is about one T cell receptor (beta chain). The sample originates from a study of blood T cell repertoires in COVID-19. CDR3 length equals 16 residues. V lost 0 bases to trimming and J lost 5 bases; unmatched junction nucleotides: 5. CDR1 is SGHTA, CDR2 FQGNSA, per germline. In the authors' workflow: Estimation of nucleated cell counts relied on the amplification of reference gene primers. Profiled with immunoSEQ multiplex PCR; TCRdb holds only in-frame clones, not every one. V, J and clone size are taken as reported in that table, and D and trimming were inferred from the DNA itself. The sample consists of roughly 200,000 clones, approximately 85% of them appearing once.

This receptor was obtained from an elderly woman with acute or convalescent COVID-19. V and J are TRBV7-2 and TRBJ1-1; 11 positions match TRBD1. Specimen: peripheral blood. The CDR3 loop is CASSLADRGRLTEAFF. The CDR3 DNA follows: TGTGCCAGCAGCTTAGCGGACAGGGGGCGGTTAACTGAAGCTTTCTTT.